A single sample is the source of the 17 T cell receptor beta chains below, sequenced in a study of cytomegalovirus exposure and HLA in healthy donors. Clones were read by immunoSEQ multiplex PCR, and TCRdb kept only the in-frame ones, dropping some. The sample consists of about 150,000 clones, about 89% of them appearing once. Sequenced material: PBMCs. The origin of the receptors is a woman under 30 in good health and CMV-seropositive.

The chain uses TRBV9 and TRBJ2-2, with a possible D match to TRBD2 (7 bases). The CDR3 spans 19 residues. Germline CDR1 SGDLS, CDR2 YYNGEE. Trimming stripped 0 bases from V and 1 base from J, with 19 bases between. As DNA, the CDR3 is TGTGCCAGCAGCGTAGACGGCAGGGGCCCTAGCGGGAACACCGGGGAGCTGTTTTTT. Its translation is CASSVDGRGPSGNTGELFF.

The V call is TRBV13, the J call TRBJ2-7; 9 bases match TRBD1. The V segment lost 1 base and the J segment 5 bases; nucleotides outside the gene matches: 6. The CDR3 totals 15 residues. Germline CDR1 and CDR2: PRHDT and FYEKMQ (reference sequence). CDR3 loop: CASSLEGQGDHEQYF. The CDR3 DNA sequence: TGTGCCAGCAGCTTAGAGGGACAGGGCGACCACGAGCAGTACTTC.

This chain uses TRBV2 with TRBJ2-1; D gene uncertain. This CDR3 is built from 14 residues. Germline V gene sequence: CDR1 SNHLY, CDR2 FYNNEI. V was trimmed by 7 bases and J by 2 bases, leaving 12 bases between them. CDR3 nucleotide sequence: TGTGCCAGCAAGCCCGAGAATCCCTACAATGAGCAGTTCTTC. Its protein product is CASKPENPYNEQFF. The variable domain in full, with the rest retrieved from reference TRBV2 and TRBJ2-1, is EPEVTQTPSHQVTQMGQEVILRCVPISNHLYFYWYRQILGQKVEFLVSFYNNEISEKSEIFDDQFSVERPDGSNFTLKIRSTKLEDSAMYFCASKPENPYNEQFFGPGTRLTVL.

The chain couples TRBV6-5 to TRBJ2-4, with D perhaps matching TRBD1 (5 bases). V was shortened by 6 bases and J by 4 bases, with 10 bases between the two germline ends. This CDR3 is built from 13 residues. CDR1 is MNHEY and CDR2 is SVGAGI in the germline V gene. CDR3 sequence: CASRRDRKNIQYF. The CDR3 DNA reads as TGTGCCAGCAGACGCGACAGAAAAAACATTCAGTACTTC.

Written as DNA, the CDR3 is TGTGCCAGCTCATCTCTCACGGGAGCTAAGGGCGCTAATGAAAAACTGTTTTTT. This sequence encodes CASSSLTGAKGANEKLFF. The chain links TRBV18 to TRBJ1-4; the D is unclear. Deletions cut 5 bases from V and 3 bases from J, with 22 bases between. Germline V gene lookup returns CDR1 KGHSH and CDR2 LQKENI. The CDR3 has 18 residues.

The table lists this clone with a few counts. CDR3 sequence (DNA): TGCAGCGTTGGGGCAGGGCAGGAGACCCAGTACTTC. Residues: CSVGAGQETQYF. V and J are TRBV29-1 and TRBJ2-5, with a tentative D call TRBD1 (5 bases). CDR3 length: 12 amino acids. Germline V gene sequence: CDR1 SQVTM, CDR2 ANQGSEA. V shed 4 bases and J shed 5 bases, with 11 bases lying between them.

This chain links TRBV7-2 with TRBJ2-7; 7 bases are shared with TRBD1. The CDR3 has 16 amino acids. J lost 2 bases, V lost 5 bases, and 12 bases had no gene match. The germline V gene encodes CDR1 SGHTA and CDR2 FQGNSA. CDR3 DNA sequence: TGTGCCAGCAGCAGACGGAGACAGGGCGGAACCTACGAGCAGTACTTC. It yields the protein CASSRRRQGGTYEQYF.

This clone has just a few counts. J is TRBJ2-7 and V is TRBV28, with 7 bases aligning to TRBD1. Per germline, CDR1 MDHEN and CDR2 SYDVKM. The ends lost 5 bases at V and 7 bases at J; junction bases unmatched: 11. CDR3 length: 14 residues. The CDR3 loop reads CASSLTGDREEQYF. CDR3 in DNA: TGTGCCAGCAGTCTCACCGGCGACAGGGAAGAGCAGTACTTC.

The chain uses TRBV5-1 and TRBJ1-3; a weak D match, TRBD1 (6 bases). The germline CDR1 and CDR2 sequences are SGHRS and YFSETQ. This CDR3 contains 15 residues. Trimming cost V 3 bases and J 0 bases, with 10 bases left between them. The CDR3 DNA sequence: TGCGCCAGCAGCTACGGACAGCTCTCTGGAAACACCATATATTTT. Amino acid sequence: CASSYGQLSGNTIYF. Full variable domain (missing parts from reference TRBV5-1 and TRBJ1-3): KAGVTQTPRYLIKTRGQQVTLSCSPISGHRSVSWYQQTPGQGLQFLFEYFSETQRNKGNFPGRFSGRQFSNSRSEMNVSTLELGDSALYLCASSYGQLSGNTIYFGEGSWLTVV.

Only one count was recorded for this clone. The CDR3 coding sequence is TGTGCCAGTAGCGACTTAGTGGGAGGGACGGGTTTAGGAAGCACTGAAGCTTTCTTT. As protein: CASSDLVGGTGLGSTEAFF. The rearrangement joins TRBV19 to TRBJ1-1, with D perhaps matching TRBD1 (5 bases). Germline V gene lookup returns CDR1 LNHDA and CDR2 SQIVND (reference sequence). V shed 6 bases and J shed 4 bases, with 30 bases lying between them. The CDR3 totals 19 residues.

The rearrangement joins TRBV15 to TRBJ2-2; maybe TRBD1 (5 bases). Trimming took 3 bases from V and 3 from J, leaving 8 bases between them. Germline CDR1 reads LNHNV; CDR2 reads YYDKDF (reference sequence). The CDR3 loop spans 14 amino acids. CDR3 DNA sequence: TGTGCCACCAGCAGGGGGCACGACACCGGGGAGCTGTTTTTT. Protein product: CATSRGHDTGELFF. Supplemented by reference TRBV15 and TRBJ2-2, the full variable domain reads DAMVIQNPRYQVTQFGKPVTLSCSQTLNHNVMYWYQQKSSQAPKLLFHYYDKDFNNEADTPDNFQSRRPNTSFCFLDIRSPGLGDTAMYLCATSRGHDTGELFFGEGSRLTVL.

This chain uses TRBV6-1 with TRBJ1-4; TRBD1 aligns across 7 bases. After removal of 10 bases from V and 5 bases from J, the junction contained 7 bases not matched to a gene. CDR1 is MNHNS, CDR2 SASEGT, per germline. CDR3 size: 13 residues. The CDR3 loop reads CAIAGTENEKLFF. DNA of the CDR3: TGTGCCATCGCTGGGACAGAGAATGAAAAACTGTTTTTT.

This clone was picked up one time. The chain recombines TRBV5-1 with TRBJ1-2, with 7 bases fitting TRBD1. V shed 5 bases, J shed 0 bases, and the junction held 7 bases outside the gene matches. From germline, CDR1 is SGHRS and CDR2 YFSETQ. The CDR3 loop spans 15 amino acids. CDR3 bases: TGCGCCAGCAGTCTAACAGGGGTACCTAACTATGGCTACACCTTC. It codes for CASSLTGVPNYGYTF.

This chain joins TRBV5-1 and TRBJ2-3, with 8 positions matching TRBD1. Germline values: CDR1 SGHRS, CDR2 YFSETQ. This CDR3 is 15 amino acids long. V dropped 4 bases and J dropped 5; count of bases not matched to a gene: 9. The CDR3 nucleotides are TGCGCCAGCAGCAGACCGACAGGGGAAATAGATACGCAGTATTTT. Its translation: CASSRPTGEIDTQYF.

CDR3 DNA sequence: TGTGCCAGCAGTTACGATGGGGGCGCATGGGGCGGCTACACCTTC. The encoded protein is CASSYDGGAWGGYTF. The V and J genes are TRBV6-6 and TRBJ1-2; D may be TRBD1 (6 bases). V dropped 2 bases and J dropped 8 bases, with 18 bases sitting between them. Germline V gives CDR1 MNHNY, CDR2 SVGAGI (reference sequence). The CDR3 spans 15 residues.

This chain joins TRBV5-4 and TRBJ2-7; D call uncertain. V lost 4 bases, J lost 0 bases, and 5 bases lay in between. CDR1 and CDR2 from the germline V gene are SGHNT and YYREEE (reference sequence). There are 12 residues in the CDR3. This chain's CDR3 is CASSLYSYEQYF. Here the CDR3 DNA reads TGTGCCAGCAGCCTTTACTCCTACGAGCAGTACTTC. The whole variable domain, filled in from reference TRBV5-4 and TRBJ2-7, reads ETGVTQSPTHLIKTRGQQVTLRCSSQSGHNTVSWYQQALGQGPQFIFQYYREEENGRGNFPPRFSGLQFPNYSSELNVNALELDDSALYLCASSLYSYEQYFGPGTRLTVT.

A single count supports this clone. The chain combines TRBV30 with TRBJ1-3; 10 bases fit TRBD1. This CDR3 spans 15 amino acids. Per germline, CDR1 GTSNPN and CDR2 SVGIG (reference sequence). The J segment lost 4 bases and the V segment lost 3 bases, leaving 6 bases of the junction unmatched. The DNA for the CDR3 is TGTGCCTGGAGCCTAGAGACAGGGGGCGGAAACACCATATATTTT. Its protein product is CAWSLETGGGNTIYF. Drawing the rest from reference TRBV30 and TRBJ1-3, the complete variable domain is SQTIHQWPATLVQPVGSPLSLECTVEGTSNPNLYWYRQAAGRGLQLLFYSVGIGQISSEVPQNLSASRPQDRQFILSSKKLLLSDSGFYLCAWSLETGGGNTIYFGEGSWLTVV.